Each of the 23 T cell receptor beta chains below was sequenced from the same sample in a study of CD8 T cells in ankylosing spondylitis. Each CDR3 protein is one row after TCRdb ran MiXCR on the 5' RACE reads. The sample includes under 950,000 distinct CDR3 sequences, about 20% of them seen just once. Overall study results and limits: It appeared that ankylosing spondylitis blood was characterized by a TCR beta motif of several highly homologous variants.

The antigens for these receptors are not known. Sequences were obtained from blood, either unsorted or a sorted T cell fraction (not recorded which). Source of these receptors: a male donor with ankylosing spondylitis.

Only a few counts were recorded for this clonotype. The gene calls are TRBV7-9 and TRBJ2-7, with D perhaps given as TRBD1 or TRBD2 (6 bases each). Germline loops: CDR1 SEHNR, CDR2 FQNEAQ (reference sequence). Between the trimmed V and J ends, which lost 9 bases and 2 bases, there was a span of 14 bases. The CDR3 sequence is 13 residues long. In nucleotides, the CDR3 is TGTGCCAGTCGGGGGCCAACAACCTACGAGCAGTACTTC. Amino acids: CASRGPTTYEQYF.

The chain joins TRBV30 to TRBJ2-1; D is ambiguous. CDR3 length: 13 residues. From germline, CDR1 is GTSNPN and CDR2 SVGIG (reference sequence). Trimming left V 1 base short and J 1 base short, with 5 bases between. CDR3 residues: CAWSGGSYNEQFF. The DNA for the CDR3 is TGTGCCTGGAGTGGGGGATCCTACAATGAGCAGTTCTTC. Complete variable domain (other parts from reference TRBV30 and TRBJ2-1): SQTIHQWPATLVQPVGSPLSLECTVEGTSNPNLYWYRQAAGRGLQLLFYSVGIGQISSEVPQNLSASRPQDRQFILSSKKLLLSDSGFYLCAWSGGSYNEQFFGPGTRLTVL.

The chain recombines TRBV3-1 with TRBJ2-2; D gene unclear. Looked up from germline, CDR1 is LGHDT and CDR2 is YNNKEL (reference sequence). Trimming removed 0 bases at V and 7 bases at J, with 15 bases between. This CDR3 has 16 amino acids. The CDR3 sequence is CASSQEATVSSGELFF. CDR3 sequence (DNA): TGTGCCAGCAGCCAAGAAGCAACGGTCAGTAGCGGGGAGCTGTTTTTT.

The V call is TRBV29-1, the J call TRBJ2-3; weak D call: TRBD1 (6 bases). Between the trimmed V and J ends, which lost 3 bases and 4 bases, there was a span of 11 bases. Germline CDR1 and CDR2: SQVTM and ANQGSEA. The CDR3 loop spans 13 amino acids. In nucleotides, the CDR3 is TGCAGCGTTGATCCGGCAGGGGCAGATACGCAGTATTTT. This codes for CSVDPAGADTQYF.

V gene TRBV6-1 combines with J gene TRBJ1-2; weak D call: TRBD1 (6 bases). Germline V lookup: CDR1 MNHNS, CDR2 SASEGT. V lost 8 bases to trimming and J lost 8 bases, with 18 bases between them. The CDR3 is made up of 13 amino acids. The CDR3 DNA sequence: TGTGCCAGCCATCCTAGGGGGTCGCGCGGCTACACCTTC. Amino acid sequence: CASHPRGSRGYTF.

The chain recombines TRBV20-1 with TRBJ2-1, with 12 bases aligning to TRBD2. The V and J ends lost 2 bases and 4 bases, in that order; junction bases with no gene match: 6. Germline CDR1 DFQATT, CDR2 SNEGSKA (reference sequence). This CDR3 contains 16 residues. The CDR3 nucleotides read TGCAGTGCTAGAAATCTAGCGGGAGGGTTTTACAATGAGCAGTTCTTC. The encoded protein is CSARNLAGGFYNEQFF.

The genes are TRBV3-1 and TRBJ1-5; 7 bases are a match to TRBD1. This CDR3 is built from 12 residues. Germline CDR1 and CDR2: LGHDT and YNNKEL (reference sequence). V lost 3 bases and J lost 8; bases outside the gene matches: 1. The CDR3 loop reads CASSHQGEPQHF. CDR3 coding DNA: TGTGCCAGCAGCCATCAGGGGGAGCCCCAGCATTTT.

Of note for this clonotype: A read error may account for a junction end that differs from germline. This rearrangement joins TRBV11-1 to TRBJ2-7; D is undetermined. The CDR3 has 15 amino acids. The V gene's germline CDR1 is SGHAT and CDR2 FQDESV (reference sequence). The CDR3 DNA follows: TGTGCCAGCAACTTAAACGGCCAGATCTCCTACGAGCAGTACTTC. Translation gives CASNLNGQISYEQYF.

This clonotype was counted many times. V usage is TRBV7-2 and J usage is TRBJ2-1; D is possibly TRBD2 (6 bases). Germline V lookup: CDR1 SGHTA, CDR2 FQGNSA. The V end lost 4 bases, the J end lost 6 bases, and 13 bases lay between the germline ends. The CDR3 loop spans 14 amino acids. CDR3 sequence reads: CASSSPGLLNEQFF. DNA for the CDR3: TGTGCCAGCAGCTCCCCGGGACTGCTCAATGAGCAGTTCTTC.

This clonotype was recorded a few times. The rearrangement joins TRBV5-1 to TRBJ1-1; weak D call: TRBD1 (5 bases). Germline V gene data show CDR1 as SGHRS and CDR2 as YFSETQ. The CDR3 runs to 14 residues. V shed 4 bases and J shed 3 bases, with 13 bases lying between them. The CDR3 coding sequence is TGCGCCAGCAGCCCGGGGGGGGGAGACACTGAAGCTTTCTTT. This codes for CASSPGGGDTEAFF.

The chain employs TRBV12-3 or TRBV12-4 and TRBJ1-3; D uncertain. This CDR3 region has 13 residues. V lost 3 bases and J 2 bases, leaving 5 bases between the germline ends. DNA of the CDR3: TGTGCCAGCAGTTTCGGTCCTGGAAACACCATATATTTT. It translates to CASSFGPGNTIYF.

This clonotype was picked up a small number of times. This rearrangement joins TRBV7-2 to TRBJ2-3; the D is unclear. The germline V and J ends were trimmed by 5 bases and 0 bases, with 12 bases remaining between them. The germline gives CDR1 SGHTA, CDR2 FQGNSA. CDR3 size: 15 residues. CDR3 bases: TGTGCCAGCAGCCCCAGACGGACGAGCACAGATACGCAGTATTTT. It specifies CASSPRRTSTDTQYF.

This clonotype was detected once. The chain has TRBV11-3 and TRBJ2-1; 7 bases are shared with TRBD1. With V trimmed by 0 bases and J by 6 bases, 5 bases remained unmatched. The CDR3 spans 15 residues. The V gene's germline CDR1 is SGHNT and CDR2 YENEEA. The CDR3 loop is CASSLDQHRGNEQFF. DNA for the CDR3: TGTGCCAGCAGCTTAGATCAGCACAGGGGCAATGAGCAGTTCTTC.

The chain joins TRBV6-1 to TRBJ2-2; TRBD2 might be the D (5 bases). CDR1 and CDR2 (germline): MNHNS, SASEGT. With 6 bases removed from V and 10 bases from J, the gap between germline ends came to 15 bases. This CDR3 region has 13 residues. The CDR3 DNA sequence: TGTGCCAGCAGACCCCCCGCGGGTCCGGAGCTGTTTTTT. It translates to CASRPPAGPELFF.

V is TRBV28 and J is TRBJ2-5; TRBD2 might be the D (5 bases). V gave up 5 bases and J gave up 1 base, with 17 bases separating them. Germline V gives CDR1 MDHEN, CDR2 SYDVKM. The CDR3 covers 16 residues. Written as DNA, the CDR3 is TGTGCCAGCAGTGGGCTAGAGGGAGACACCCAAGAGACCCAGTACTTC. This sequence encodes CASSGLEGDTQETQYF.

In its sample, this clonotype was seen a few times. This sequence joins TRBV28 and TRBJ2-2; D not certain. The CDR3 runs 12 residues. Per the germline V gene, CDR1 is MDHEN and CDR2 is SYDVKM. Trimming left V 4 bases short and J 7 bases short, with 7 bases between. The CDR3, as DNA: TGTGCCAGCAGTTCGGCGGACGGGGAGCTGTTTTTT. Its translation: CASSSADGELFF.

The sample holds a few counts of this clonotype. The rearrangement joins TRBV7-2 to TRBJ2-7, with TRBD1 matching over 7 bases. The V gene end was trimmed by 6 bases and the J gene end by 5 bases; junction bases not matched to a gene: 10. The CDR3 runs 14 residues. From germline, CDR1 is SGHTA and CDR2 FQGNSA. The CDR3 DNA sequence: TGTGCCAGCAGAATAGCGTCAGGGGGAGACGAGCAGTACTTC. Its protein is CASRIASGGDEQYF. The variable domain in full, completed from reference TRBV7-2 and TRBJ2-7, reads GAGVSQSPSNKVTEKGKDVELRCDPISGHTALYWYRQSLGQGLEFLIYFQGNSAPDKSGLPSDRFSAERTGGSVSTLTIQRTQQEDSAVYLCASRIASGGDEQYFGPGTRLTVT.

This CDR3 reads CASSTGTGRANYGYTF. The DNA of the CDR3 is TGCGCCAGCAGCACCGGGACAGGGCGAGCTAACTATGGCTACACCTTC. The chain couples TRBV5-1 to TRBJ1-2; 9 nucleotides line up with TRBD1. The CDR3 has 16 amino acids. Germline V gene lookup returns CDR1 SGHRS and CDR2 YFSETQ. V lost 4 bases to trimming and J lost 0 bases; unmatched junction nucleotides: 7.

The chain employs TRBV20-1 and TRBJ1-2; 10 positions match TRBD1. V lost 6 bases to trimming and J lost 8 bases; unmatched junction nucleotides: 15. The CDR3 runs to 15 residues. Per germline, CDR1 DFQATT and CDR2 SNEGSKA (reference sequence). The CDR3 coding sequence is TGCAGTGCCGTCCACCCGGGACAGGGGACTCACGGCTACACCTTC. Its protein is CSAVHPGQGTHGYTF.

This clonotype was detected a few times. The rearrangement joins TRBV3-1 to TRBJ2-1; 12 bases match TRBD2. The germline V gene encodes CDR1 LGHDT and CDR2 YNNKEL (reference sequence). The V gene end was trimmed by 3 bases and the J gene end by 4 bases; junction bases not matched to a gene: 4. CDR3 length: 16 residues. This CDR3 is CASSHLAGGDYNEQFF. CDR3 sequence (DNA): TGTGCCAGCAGCCATCTAGCGGGGGGGGATTACAATGAGCAGTTCTTC.

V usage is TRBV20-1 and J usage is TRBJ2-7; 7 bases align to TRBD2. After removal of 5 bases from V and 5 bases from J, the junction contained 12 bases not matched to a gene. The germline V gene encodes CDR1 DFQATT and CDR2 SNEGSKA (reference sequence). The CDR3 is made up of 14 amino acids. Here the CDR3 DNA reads TGCAGTGCTTCTGCGGGACTAAGATTCGACGAGCAGTACTTC. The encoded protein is CSASAGLRFDEQYF.

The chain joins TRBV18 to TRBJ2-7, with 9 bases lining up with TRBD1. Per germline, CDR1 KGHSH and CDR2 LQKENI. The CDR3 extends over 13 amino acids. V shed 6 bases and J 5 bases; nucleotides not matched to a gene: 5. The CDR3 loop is CASSSDRGNEQYF. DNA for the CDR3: TGTGCCAGCTCCTCGGACAGGGGCAACGAGCAGTACTTC.

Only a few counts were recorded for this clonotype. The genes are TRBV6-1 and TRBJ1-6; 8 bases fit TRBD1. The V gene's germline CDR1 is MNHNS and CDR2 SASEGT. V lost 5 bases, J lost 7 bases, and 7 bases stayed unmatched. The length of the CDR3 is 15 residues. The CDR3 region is CASSTGTGVNSPLHF. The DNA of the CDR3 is TGTGCCAGCAGTACGGGGACAGGCGTGAATTCACCCCTCCACTTT.